This passage covers 19 T cell receptor beta chains from one sample sequenced in a study of blood T cell repertoires in COVID-19. The protocol was immunoSEQ multiplex PCR, while the TCRdb copy is restricted to in-frame clones and leaves out a portion. Here the sample spans around 50,000 clones, 82% being singletons. The sequencing sample was made of peripheral blood. The receptor set was obtained from a man older than 75 with COVID-19, enrolled during active disease.

The chain has TRBV5-4 and TRBJ2-5, with D possibly matching TRBD1 (5 bases). The germline V gene encodes CDR1 SGHNT and CDR2 YYREEE (reference sequence). CDR3 length equals 14 residues. Trimming shortened V by 3 bases and J by 0 bases, and 9 bases separated the two germline ends. The CDR3 spells CASSSAGHQETQYF. The CDR3 DNA reads TGTGCCAGCAGCTCTGCAGGGCACCAAGAGACCCAGTACTTC.

The chain links TRBV23-1 to TRBJ2-3; D unclear. TRBV23-1 is identified as an open reading frame with a role that is uncertain. Trimming left V 2 bases short and J 3 bases short, with 15 bases between. This CDR3 is built from 16 residues. CDR3 sequence (DNA): TGCGCCAGCAGTCAACTACCGCCTCCCCAAACAGATACGCAGTATTTT. Residues: CASSQLPPPQTDTQYF.

V and J are TRBV4-3 and TRBJ2-3; 10 nucleotides agree with TRBD2. The CDR3 loop spans 16 amino acids. CDR1 and CDR2 (germline): LGHNA, YSLEER. V dropped 6 bases and J dropped 0; count of bases not matched to a gene: 6. CDR3 in DNA: TGCGCCAGCAGGGCTAGCGGGGGCCTTAGCACAGATACGCAGTATTTT. This gives the protein CASRASGGLSTDTQYF.

The chain links TRBV19 to TRBJ1-1, with D unresolved. Deletions cut 4 bases from V and 4 bases from J, with 22 bases between. CDR3 length equals 17 residues. Looked up from germline, CDR1 is LNHDA and CDR2 is SQIVND (reference sequence). CDR3 loop: CASSNTVLAYRVTEAFF. The CDR3 DNA follows: TGTGCCAGTAGTAACACCGTCCTCGCCTATCGGGTCACTGAAGCTTTCTTT.

This chain uses TRBV29-1 with TRBJ1-5; 9 bases align to TRBD1. The germline CDR1 and CDR2 sequences are SQVTM and ANQGSEA. Germline trimming cut 6 bases from V and 3 bases from J; bases unmatched to any gene: 3. CDR3 length: 13 amino acids. This CDR3 is CSVGQGFNQPQHF. The CDR3 bases are TGCAGCGTGGGACAGGGATTCAATCAGCCCCAGCATTTT. Using reference TRBV29-1 and TRBJ1-5 for the parts outside the CDR3, the full variable domain is SAVISQKPSRDICQRGTSLTIQCQVDSQVTMMFWYRQQPGQSLTLIATANQGSEATYESGFVIDKFPISRPNLTFSTLTVSNMSPEDSSIYLCSVGQGFNQPQHFGDGTRLSIL.

This chain uses TRBV30 with TRBJ1-6; 7 nucleotides line up with TRBD1. The J segment lost 6 bases and the V segment lost 5 bases, leaving 4 bases of the junction unmatched. The CDR3 runs 13 residues. The germline CDR1 and CDR2 sequences are GTSNPN and SVGIG (reference sequence). CDR3 region: CAWGGQRNSPLHF. The CDR3 region has the DNA TGTGCCTGGGGGGGACAGCGTAATTCACCCCTCCACTTT. Complete variable domain (other parts from reference TRBV30 and TRBJ1-6): SQTIHQWPATLVQPVGSPLSLECTVEGTSNPNLYWYRQAAGRGLQLLFYSVGIGQISSEVPQNLSASRPQDRQFILSSKKLLLSDSGFYLCAWGGQRNSPLHFGNGTRLTVT.

The rearrangement uses TRBV29-1 and TRBJ1-1; D ambiguous. The CDR3 length is 14 residues. Trimming stripped 0 bases from V and 0 bases from J, with 8 bases between. The germline gives CDR1 SQVTM, CDR2 ANQGSEA. The CDR3 here is CSVEDWPMNTEAFF. CDR3 sequence (DNA): TGCAGCGTTGAAGATTGGCCCATGAACACTGAAGCTTTCTTT.

This clone was observed once. This chain connects TRBV24-1 to TRBJ2-2, with TRBD1 identical over 7 bases. CDR3 length: 15 residues. V dropped 4 bases and J dropped 2; count of bases not matched to a gene: 3. The germline gives CDR1 KGHDR, CDR2 SFDVKD. CDR3 amino acids: CATSEHRGNTGELFF. The CDR3, as DNA: TGTGCCACCAGTGAACACAGGGGCAACACCGGGGAGCTGTTTTTT.

This clone has only one observation. The chain joins TRBV19 to TRBJ1-1; a weak D match, TRBD1 (6 bases). Trimming stripped 2 bases from V and 1 base from J, with 11 bases between. CDR1 LNHDA and CDR2 SQIVND come from the germline V gene (reference sequence). This CDR3 has 15 residues. CDR3 amino acids: CASSIPGGANTEAFF. The CDR3 region has the DNA TGTGCCAGTAGTATACCCGGGGGGGCGAACACTGAAGCTTTCTTT.

The genes are TRBV4-2 and TRBJ1-2; 8 bases line up with TRBD1. The CDR3 covers 14 residues. Germline CDR1 LGHNA, CDR2 YNFKEQ. Trimming at V came to 3 bases and at J to 6 bases, leaving 6 bases not matched to a gene. The CDR3 protein is CASSQGQVVDGYTF. The CDR3 nucleotides are TGTGCCAGCAGCCAGGGACAGGTCGTCGATGGCTACACCTTC.

The genes are TRBV6-6 and TRBJ2-5; TRBD2 matches 13 bases. The V gene end was trimmed by 6 bases and the J gene end by 5 bases; junction bases not matched to a gene: 9. Germline V gene lookup returns CDR1 MNHNY and CDR2 SVGAGI (reference sequence). The CDR3 consists of 16 residues. Here the CDR3 reads CASRPRLAGGGETQYF. The CDR3 nucleotides are TGTGCCAGCAGACCACGACTAGCGGGGGGCGGGGAGACCCAGTACTTC.

The V and J genes are TRBV5-6 and TRBJ2-7, with TRBD1 matching 8 bases. Trimming at V came to 5 bases and at J to 0 bases, leaving 10 bases not matched to a gene. This CDR3 region has 16 residues. Germline V lookup: CDR1 SGHDT, CDR2 YYEEEE. CDR3 DNA: TGTGCCAGCAGAAAGAGACAGGGGCCGAGCTCCTACGAGCAGTACTTC. Protein product: CASRKRQGPSSYEQYF.

The rearrangement uses TRBV27 and TRBJ2-7, with 10 bases lining up with TRBD2. The trim removed 6 bases at V and 3 bases at J, leaving 2 bases unmatched. This CDR3 is built from 13 residues. The germline gives CDR1 MNHEY, CDR2 SMNVEV (reference sequence). CDR3 sequence (DNA): TGTGCCAGCAGCCGGACTAGCGGCTACGAGCAGTACTTC. Protein sequence: CASSRTSGYEQYF.

V and J are TRBV3-1 (or the pseudogene TRBV3-2) and TRBJ2-1, with TRBD2 matching 8 bases. J was trimmed by 0 bases and V by 4 bases; bases with no gene match: 8. Germline assignment: CDR1 LGHDT and CDR2 YNNKEL (reference sequence). The CDR3 spans 17 residues. This chain's CDR3 is CASSLSRAGGSYNEQFF. The DNA for the CDR3 is TGTGCCAGCAGCCTTAGCAGGGCGGGAGGCTCCTACAATGAGCAGTTCTTC.

The V call is TRBV27, the J call TRBJ1-5; D might be TRBD1 (5 bases). This CDR3 contains 13 residues. V was trimmed by 5 bases and J by 7 bases, leaving 12 bases between them. Germline V gives CDR1 MNHEY, CDR2 SMNVEV (reference sequence). This CDR3 reads CASSGAGGQPQHF. The CDR3 DNA is TGTGCCAGCAGTGGGGCGGGAGGACAGCCCCAGCATTTT.

The chain recombines TRBV4-3 with TRBJ2-7, with 8 bases aligning to TRBD1. Germline trimming cut 0 bases from V and 2 bases from J; bases unmatched to any gene: 3. Germline CDR1 LGHNA, CDR2 YSLEER. The CDR3 extends over 15 amino acids. CDR3 loop: CASSQDGQGPYEQYF. DNA for the CDR3: TGCGCCAGCAGCCAAGACGGACAGGGCCCCTACGAGCAGTACTTC.

This chain links TRBV19 with TRBJ2-1, with 8 positions matching TRBD1. The CDR3 is 15 residues long. Germline values: CDR1 LNHDA, CDR2 SQIVND (reference sequence). J lost 7 bases, V lost 5 bases, and 10 bases had no gene match. The CDR3 sequence is CASSPTDREENEQFF. In DNA form, the CDR3 reads TGTGCCAGTAGTCCGACGGACAGGGAGGAGAATGAGCAGTTCTTC.

The chain employs TRBV6-2 or TRBV6-3 and TRBJ2-1; D uncertain. Germline CDR1 is MNHEY and CDR2 is SVGEGT. The CDR3 spans 11 residues. V gave up 4 bases and J gave up 10 bases, with 8 bases separating them. The CDR3 DNA reads as TGTGCCAGCAGTTCCTCCAGGGAGCAGTTCTTC. Protein sequence: CASSSSREQFF.

V and J are TRBV4-3 and TRBJ1-2; possible D gene TRBD1, 6 bases. Trimming took 6 bases from V and 7 from J, leaving 15 bases between them. Germline V CDR1 and CDR2: LGHNA, YSLEER. The CDR3 has 13 amino acids. CDR3 bases: TGCGCCAGCAGTAACAGGGATGTGTCTGGCTACACCTTC. Amino acid sequence: CASSNRDVSGYTF.